This T cell receptor beta chain stems from a study of OX40 agonist ivuxolimab in advanced cancers. CDR3 length: 13 amino acids. V lost 6 bases and J lost 6, with 9 bases in between. CDR1 is MNHEY and CDR2 is SVGAGI in the germline V gene. The data were produced by immunoSEQ multiplex PCR, yet TCRdb's version contains in-frame clones alone and is incomplete. The table lists fewer than 95,000 clones, 65% to 90% of them singletons. Source: CD4+ or CD8+ T cells sorted from blood, taken in a trial of the OX40 agonist ivuxolimab. The clonotype comes from an adult with an advanced solid tumor such as melanoma, head and neck, liver or kidney cancer. The chain employs TRBV6-5 and TRBJ1-6; D not resolved. The DNA for the CDR3 is TGTGCCAGCAGCGAGAACACTAATTCACCCCTCCACTTT. This gives the protein CASSENTNSPLHF.